These 6 T cell receptor beta chains originate from one sample sequenced in a study of regulatory T cells in long-lasting Graves disease. The time point is: persistent/refractory GD, antithyroid drugs over 5 years with positive TRAb. RNA extracted from PBMCs served as the sequencing template. Assembly of TCR beta libraries relied on iRepertoire HTBI primers together with Arm-PCR of CDR3 regions. Each CDR3 protein is one row after TCRdb ran MiXCR on the multiplex PCR reads. Among roughly 700,000 distinct CDR3 sequences listed, 25% to 35% were seen once. The sequences come from peripheral blood mononuclear cells (PBMCs), collected when the disease was refractory, from a patient treated with antithyroid drugs. The receptor set was obtained from a female donor with Graves disease.

CDR3 coding DNA: TGTGCCAGCAAGAGAGGCCCCGACTCTGGAAACACCATATATTTT. As protein: CASKRGPDSGNTIYF. The V call is TRBV6-1, the J call TRBJ1-3; D not resolved. Germline V gene lookup returns CDR1 MNHNS and CDR2 SASEGT. The germline V and J ends were trimmed by 7 bases and 0 bases, with 13 bases remaining between them. This CDR3 spans 15 amino acids.

This clonotype was recorded only once. Just one base apart from a much larger clone, this may be a read error. J is TRBJ1-5 and V is TRBV6-1; D may be TRBD1 (5 bases). Germline lookup yields CDR1 MNHNS and CDR2 SASEGT. V was shortened by 7 bases and J by 5 bases, with 12 bases between the two germline ends. The CDR3 sequence is 13 residues long. The chain's CDR3 is CASNVGVDQPQHF. The CDR3 DNA reads TGTGCCAGCAATGTAGGGGTGGATCAGCCCCAGCATTTT.

This clonotype turned up a few times. CDR3: CASSYAGVVDGELFF. The DNA of the CDR3 is TGTGCCAGCAGTTACGCTGGGGTTGTGGACGGGGAGCTGTTTTTT. The V gene is TRBV6-2 or TRBV6-3, the J gene TRBJ2-2; D not resolved. Germline V lookup: CDR1 MNHEY, CDR2 SVGEGT. Trimming pared 2 bases from V and 7 bases from J, leaving 14 bases between. CDR3 length: 15 residues.

The chain employs TRBV5-1 and TRBJ2-4, with 10 positions matching TRBD2. J lost 6 bases, V lost 1 base, and 7 bases had no gene match. Germline CDR1 is SGHRS and CDR2 is YFSETQ. The CDR3 extends over 16 amino acids. CDR3 sequence (DNA): TGCGCCAGCAGCTTGTTAGCGGGAGGCCGCGGAAACATTCAGTACTTC. It encodes CASSLLAGGRGNIQYF.

The J gene is TRBJ1-1, the V gene TRBV30; D is ambiguous. The CDR3 covers 13 residues. Germline V gives CDR1 GTSNPN, CDR2 SVGIG (reference sequence). V was pared by 0 bases and J by 5 bases, with 10 bases between. The CDR3 DNA sequence: TGTGCCTGGAGTGTGGTCCGGGATACTGAAGCTTTCTTT. Protein product: CAWSVVRDTEAFF.

The V call is TRBV9, the J call TRBJ1-5, with D possibly matching TRBD1 (6 bases). This CDR3 is 16 amino acids long. V was cut by 0 bases and J by 0 bases, with 10 bases left in between. Germline assignment: CDR1 SGDLS and CDR2 YYNGEE. CDR3 nucleotides: TGTGCCAGCAGCGTAGCGGCAGGGGATAGCAATCAGCCCCAGCATTTT. Translated, it gives CASSVAAGDSNQPQHF.